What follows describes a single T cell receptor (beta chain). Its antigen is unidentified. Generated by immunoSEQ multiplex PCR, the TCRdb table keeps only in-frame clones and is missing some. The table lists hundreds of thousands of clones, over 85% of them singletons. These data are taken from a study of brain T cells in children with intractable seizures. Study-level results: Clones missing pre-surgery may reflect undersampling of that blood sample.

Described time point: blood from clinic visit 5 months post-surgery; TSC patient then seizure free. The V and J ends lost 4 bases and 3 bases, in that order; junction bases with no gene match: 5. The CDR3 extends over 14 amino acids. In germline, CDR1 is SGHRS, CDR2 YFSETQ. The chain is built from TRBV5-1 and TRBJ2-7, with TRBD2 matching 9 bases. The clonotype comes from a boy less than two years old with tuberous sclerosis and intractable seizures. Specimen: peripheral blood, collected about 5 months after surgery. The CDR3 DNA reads TGCGCCAGCAGCCCTATAGCGGGAGACTACGAGCAGTACTTC. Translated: CASSPIAGDYEQYF.